This T cell receptor beta chain was sequenced in a study of cytomegalovirus exposure and HLA in healthy donors. Study-level findings and limits: CMV serostatus was the only immune exposure information that was available.

All donors participated as healthy donors of bone marrow. The CDR3 covers 12 residues. Per germline, CDR1 SQVTM and CDR2 ANQGSEA. Trimming took off 7 bases at V and 5 bases at J, with 12 bases between the two ends. In the case of this clone: The antigen is unknown.

Researchers ran the PCR with 60 Vbeta and 13 Jbeta primers. Using immunoSEQ multiplex PCR, the repertoire was profiled, and TCRdb retains in-frame clones only, with some absent. This table holds some 120,000 clones, about 80% found once. Input material: PBMCs. This TCR came from a human donor in good health. This sequence joins TRBV29-1 and TRBJ1-5; D perhaps matches TRBD1 (5 bases). CDR3 sequence (DNA): TGCAGCGCGCGGGACGAATATCAGCCCCAGCATTTT. It codes for CSARDEYQPQHF.